This T cell receptor (beta chain) comes out of a study of blood T cell repertoires in COVID-19. At the level of the study: Sources were T cells, B-cell-depleted T cells, or PBMCs; the material itself was cDNA or gDNA.

As handled by the study authors: Reference gene primer amplification in the assay estimated nucleated cell counts. Some clones are missing from TCRdb's copy, which holds only in-frame ones; the method was immunoSEQ multiplex PCR. V, J and clone size are those of that table, while D and trimming were read from the DNA. The table records roughly 150,000 clones, roughly 78% of them present only once. V lost 10 bases to trimming and J lost 4 bases, with 8 bases between them. Germline V gene lookup returns CDR1 SNHLY and CDR2 FYNNEI. This CDR3 has 12 residues. The chain is built from TRBV2 and TRBJ1-6; D not certain. The sequence derives from a woman between 50 and 59 years old who had recovered from COVID-19. The sequenced sample consisted of PBMCs or T cells enriched from blood (not recorded which). The CDR3 region is CANRGYNSPLHF. The CDR3 coding sequence is TGTGCCAACCGGGGTTATAATTCACCCCTCCACTTT.